Below, 18 T cell receptor beta chains from the same sample are listed, as sequenced in a study of control samples from healthy donors and cancer patients (dated by TCRdb to 2020 to 2021). Receptors were amplified or captured by the immunoSEQ multiplex PCR assay. TCRdb carries this immuneACCESS record with in-frame sequences only. Its versions omit some clonotypes, under half of them owing to an unresolved V gene in the studies checked, with the rest unexplained. The sample profile shows 150,000 or so clones; around nine tenths of them were found once. The ten most abundant clones make up approximately 0.7% of the sample. The material sequenced was blood. Receptors were obtained from a woman aged 25-40 years in good health.

Details on this clone: Germline and junction disagree at one end, which may indicate a read error. The V call is TRBV5-1, the J call TRBJ1-2, with D hard to call. Germline loops: CDR1 SGHRS, CDR2 YFSETQ. This CDR3 is built from 11 residues. Here the CDR3 reads CVSSLGVDYTF. The CDR3 coding sequence is TGCGTCAGCAGCTTGGGTGTGGACTACACCTTC.

The rearrangement links TRBV23-1 to TRBJ2-5; 7 nucleotides agree with TRBD1. TRBV23-1 is classed as an ORF, of uncertain function. Trimming took 8 bases from V and 2 from J; bases not matched to a gene: 8. This CDR3 region has 14 residues. The CDR3: CASGARGRQETQYF. The DNA of the CDR3 is TGCGCCAGCGGGGCAAGGGGGCGGCAAGAGACCCAGTACTTC.

This rearrangement joins TRBV6-5 to TRBJ2-2, with 10 nucleotides matching TRBD2. J gave up 4 bases and V 2 bases, and 4 bases lay outside the gene matches. Germline CDR1 is MNHEY and CDR2 is SVGAGI. The CDR3 runs to 16 residues. The CDR3 nucleotides are TGTGCCAGCAGTTACGGGCTAGCGGGAGTCACCGGGGAGCTGTTTTTT. It translates to CASSYGLAGVTGELFF.

This rearrangement joins TRBV30 to TRBJ1-2, with D possibly being TRBD1 (6 bases). CDR3 size: 15 residues. V lost 2 bases and J 5 bases, leaving 18 bases between the germline ends. CDR1 GTSNPN and CDR2 SVGIG come from the germline V gene (reference sequence). The CDR3 spells CAWSPGGGPVYGYTF. The CDR3, as DNA: TGTGCCTGGAGTCCCGGGGGGGGCCCAGTGTATGGCTACACCTTC. The variable domain in full, completed from reference TRBV30 and TRBJ1-2, reads SQTIHQWPATLVQPVGSPLSLECTVEGTSNPNLYWYRQAAGRGLQLLFYSVGIGQISSEVPQNLSASRPQDRQFILSSKKLLLSDSGFYLCAWSPGGGPVYGYTFGSGTRLTVV.

A single count supports this clone. The CDR3 reads CASSVLAGGTGELFF. The CDR3, as DNA: TGTGCCAGCAGCGTCCTAGCGGGAGGTACCGGGGAGCTGTTTTTT. The genes are TRBV7-7 and TRBJ2-2; 11 bases fit TRBD2. V lost 5 bases, J lost 5 bases, and 4 bases stayed unmatched. The CDR3 runs to 15 residues. The germline gives CDR1 SSHAT, CDR2 FNYEAQ (reference sequence). The whole variable domain, remainder taken from reference TRBV7-7 and TRBJ2-2, is GAGVSQSPRYKVTKRGQDVTLRCDPISSHATLYWYQQALGQGPEFLTYFNYEAQPDKSGLPSDRFSAERPEGSISTLTIQRTEQRDSAMYRCASSVLAGGTGELFFGEGSRLTVL.

This chain joins TRBV5-1 and TRBJ1-5; a possible D gene is TRBD1 (6 bases). Germline CDR1 SGHRS, CDR2 YFSETQ. V lost 4 bases and J 1 base, leaving 9 bases between the germline ends. The CDR3 length is 14 residues. This chain's CDR3 is CASSPGQSNQPQHF. As DNA, the CDR3 is TGCGCCAGCAGCCCCGGACAGAGCAATCAGCCCCAGCATTTT.

The chain recombines TRBV27 with TRBJ2-7, with D possibly TRBD2 on 6 matching bases. V lost 3 bases to trimming and J lost 2 bases, with 14 bases between them. The CDR3 spans 15 residues. Germline V gives CDR1 MNHEY, CDR2 SMNVEV (reference sequence). In nucleotides, the CDR3 is TGTGCCAGCAGTTTTGAGGCGGGATGGGCCTACGAGCAGTACTTC. Residues: CASSFEAGWAYEQYF.

In this sample, this clone turned up once. This chain links TRBV15 with TRBJ2-7; D not certain. Germline CDR1 reads LNHNV; CDR2 reads YYDKDF (reference sequence). V gave up 5 bases and J gave up 5 bases, with 16 bases separating them. The CDR3 is made up of 14 amino acids. CDR3 loop: CATSPRGTSDEQYF. In nucleotides, the CDR3 is TGTGCCACCAGCCCGCGAGGAACATCAGACGAGCAGTACTTC.

This chain uses TRBV27 with TRBJ2-1; 7 positions agree with TRBD1. Germline assignment: CDR1 MNHEY and CDR2 SMNVEV (reference sequence). Trimming at V came to 2 bases and at J to 8 bases, leaving 9 bases not matched to a gene. The CDR3 consists of 15 residues. The CDR3 nucleotides read TGTGCCAGCAGTTTACCACTACAGGGGAAGGATGAGCAGTTCTTC. The encoded protein is CASSLPLQGKDEQFF.

This chain connects TRBV24-1 to TRBJ2-7; D gene unclear. Trimming stripped 2 bases from V and 4 bases from J, with 8 bases between. The CDR3 is 13 amino acids. CDR1 is KGHDR and CDR2 is SFDVKD in the germline V gene. Written as DNA, the CDR3 is TGTGCCACCAGTGATTCAGCCGTTTACGAGCAGTACTTC. Translated, it gives CATSDSAVYEQYF.

The gene calls are TRBV6-2 or TRBV6-3 and TRBJ2-7; perhaps TRBD2 as D (5 bases). Trimming stripped 0 bases from V and 5 bases from J, with 11 bases between. CDR1 MNHEY and CDR2 SVGEGT come from the germline V gene. CDR3 length: 14 residues. CDR3 sequence reads: CASSYSAEGDEQYF. The CDR3 coding sequence is TGTGCCAGCAGTTACTCGGCAGAGGGTGACGAGCAGTACTTC.

V is TRBV19 and J is TRBJ2-1; weak D call: TRBD2 (5 bases). This CDR3 spans 13 amino acids. Germline CDR1 is LNHDA and CDR2 is SQIVND (reference sequence). V was trimmed by 1 base and J by 4 bases, leaving 5 bases between them. The CDR3 region is CASSIGEYNEQFF. The CDR3 region has the DNA TGTGCCAGTAGTATAGGGGAGTACAATGAGCAGTTCTTC.

In DNA, the CDR3 is TGCGCCAGCAGGCCCGGTCAGGGGCCTAATGAAAAACTGTTTTTT. Protein product: CASRPGQGPNEKLFF. The chain uses TRBV4-1 and TRBJ1-4, with D tentatively TRBD1 (6 bases). V was clipped by 6 bases and J by 3 bases, with 14 bases between them. Germline V gene sequence: CDR1 MGHRA, CDR2 YSYEKL. The CDR3 is 15 amino acids.

The rearrangement links TRBV24-1 to TRBJ2-2; tentative D call: TRBD1 (5 bases). V was cut by 4 bases and J by 5 bases, with 10 bases left in between. The CDR3 length is 14 residues. From germline, CDR1 is KGHDR and CDR2 SFDVKD. The CDR3 sequence: CATSDLTETGELFF. For the CDR3, the DNA is TGTGCCACCAGTGACCTGACAGAGACCGGGGAGCTGTTTTTT.

This chain joins TRBV4-2 and TRBJ2-2; 8 nucleotides agree with TRBD2. Looked up from germline, CDR1 is LGHNA and CDR2 is YNFKEQ. The ends lost 4 bases at V and 3 bases at J; junction bases unmatched: 1. This CDR3 region has 14 residues. CDR3 amino acids: CASSPGLDTGELFF. For the CDR3, the DNA is TGTGCCAGCAGCCCGGGACTAGACACCGGGGAGCTGTTTTTT.

The chain combines TRBV19 with TRBJ1-2; TRBD1 matches 8 bases. Germline V gene sequence: CDR1 LNHDA, CDR2 SQIVND (reference sequence). The CDR3 covers 14 residues. V trimming: 6 bases; J trimming: 4 bases; junction bases outside the gene matches: 7. The DNA for the CDR3 is TGTGCCAGTAGCCCCGGGACAGGAGTCTATGGCTACACCTTC. Translated, it gives CASSPGTGVYGYTF.

The V and J genes are TRBV4-1 and TRBJ1-5; D possibly corresponds to TRBD1 (6 bases). The CDR3 length is 18 residues. V lost 3 bases to trimming and J lost 4 bases, with 22 bases between them. The germline V gene encodes CDR1 MGHRA and CDR2 YSYEKL. CDR3 in amino acids: CASSHGILGTGWNQPQHF. CDR3 sequence (DNA): TGCGCCAGCAGCCATGGGATATTGGGAACAGGGTGGAATCAGCCCCAGCATTTT.

The chain employs TRBV6-5 and TRBJ2-1, with 10 positions matching TRBD2. The CDR3 loop spans 15 amino acids. V was pared by 9 bases and J by 4 bases, with 9 bases of the junction left unmatched. Germline V CDR1 and CDR2: MNHEY, SVGAGI. CDR3 coding DNA: TGTGCCAGTAGCGCAGCGGGAGGGTCATACAATGAGCAGTTCTTC. Its protein product is CASSAAGGSYNEQFF.